The 19 T cell receptor beta chains given below trace back to one sample, sequenced in a study of cytomegalovirus exposure and HLA in healthy donors (dated by TCRdb to about 2017). Receptors were amplified or captured by the immunoSEQ multiplex PCR assay. For the multiplex PCR, a mixture combining 60 forward primers for TCR Vbeta segments and 13 reverse primers for TCR Jbeta segments was used. Not all clones reach the TCRdb copy of this immuneACCESS table, which keeps in-frame sequences only. Checked studies attribute under half of the gap to unresolved V genes and leave the rest unexplained. This sample has 90,000 or so clones in its table, and approximately 69% of those were observed once. The biggest ten clones account for roughly 5.5% of the sample. Material for sequencing was PBMCs. These receptor sequences come from a boy aged 5-17 years in good health and CMV-seropositive.

The J gene is TRBJ2-5, the V gene TRBV11-2; no firm D call. The CDR3 runs 11 residues. CDR1 and CDR2 (germline): SGHAT, FQNNGV. Between the trimmed V and J ends, which lost 5 bases and 7 bases, there was a span of 8 bases. Here the CDR3 reads CASSLSRTQYF. The DNA of the CDR3 is TGTGCCAGCAGCCTATCGCGGACCCAGTACTTC.

V gene TRBV5-5 combines with J gene TRBJ2-2; 9 bases are shared with TRBD2. Germline trimming cut 3 bases from V and 4 bases from J; bases unmatched to any gene: 4. The length of the CDR3 is 15 residues. Germline V gene sequence: CDR1 SGHKS, CDR2 YYEKEE (reference sequence). CDR3 region: CASSSGLAGTGELFF. CDR3 DNA sequence: TGTGCCAGCAGCTCGGGACTAGCCGGCACCGGGGAGCTGTTTTTT.

The V and J genes are TRBV7-8 and TRBJ1-2, with 10 bases that match TRBD1. This CDR3 region has 14 residues. After removal of 4 bases from V and 6 bases from J, the junction contained 5 bases not matched to a gene. The V gene's germline CDR1 is SGHVS and CDR2 FQNEAQ. CDR3: CASSSQGQGNGYTF. CDR3 sequence (DNA): TGTGCCAGCAGCTCACAGGGACAGGGGAATGGCTACACCTTC.

This clone was seen only a few times. The chain links TRBV6-5 to TRBJ2-7, with TRBD1 matching 8 bases. The CDR3 extends over 13 amino acids. Germline CDR1 reads MNHEY; CDR2 reads SVGAGI. J was trimmed by 3 bases and V by 6 bases; bases with no gene match: 4. The CDR3 here is CASRDRDFYEQYF. The CDR3 bases are TGTGCCAGCAGGGACAGGGACTTCTACGAGCAGTACTTC.

The V gene is TRBV5-6, the J gene TRBJ1-5; no clear D. With 3 bases removed from V and 7 bases from J, the gap between germline ends came to 8 bases. Germline CDR1 reads SGHDT; CDR2 reads YYEEEE. CDR3 length: 12 amino acids. CDR3 DNA sequence: TGTGCCAGCAGCTCCGGGAGGCAGCCCCAGCATTTT. Translating it yields CASSSGRQPQHF. The full variable domain, in which reference TRBV5-6 and TRBJ1-5 provide the parts outside the CDR3, is DAGVTQSPTHLIKTRGQQVTLRCSPKSGHDTVSWYQQALGQGPQFIFQYYEEEERQRGNFPDRFSGHQFPNYSSELNVNALLLGDSALYLCASSSGRQPQHFGDGTRLSIL.

This clone was recorded a few times. The chain is built from TRBV7-8 and TRBJ1-3; a possible D gene is TRBD1 (6 bases). CDR1 is SGHVS, CDR2 FQNEAQ, per germline. Trimming took off 2 bases at V and 2 bases at J, with 13 bases between the two ends. The CDR3 length is 16 residues. CDR3 nucleotide sequence: TGTGCCAGCAGCTTACGGGTGGGGGCGCCTGGAAACACCATATATTTT. Translation gives CASSLRVGAPGNTIYF.

The sample holds a few counts of this clone. The chain has TRBV27 and TRBJ2-1; D gene unclear. The germline CDR1 and CDR2 sequences are MNHEY and SMNVEV (reference sequence). V was trimmed by 6 bases and J by 0 bases, leaving 6 bases between them. The CDR3 covers 13 residues. In nucleotides, the CDR3 is TGTGCCAGCAGGGGCTCCTCCTACAATGAGCAGTTCTTC. This codes for CASRGSSYNEQFF.

This clone turned up a few times. This rearrangement joins TRBV6-5 to TRBJ2-7; the D gene is possibly TRBD1 (6 bases). Germline CDR1 and CDR2: MNHEY and SVGAGI. V lost 4 bases, J lost 2 bases, and 12 bases lay in between. The CDR3 has 14 amino acids. The CDR3 region is CASSSARGPYEQYF. CDR3 nucleotide sequence: TGTGCCAGCAGTTCGGCCAGGGGCCCCTACGAGCAGTACTTC.

The rearrangement links TRBV2 to TRBJ1-4, with D tentatively TRBD1 (5 bases). The CDR3 extends over 15 amino acids. Trimming left V 5 bases short and J 2 bases short, with 12 bases between. The germline V gene has CDR1 SNHLY and CDR2 FYNNEI. CDR3 DNA sequence: TGTGCCAGCAGTTTTAACAGGTGGACTAATGAAAAACTGTTTTTT. As protein: CASSFNRWTNEKLFF.

This clone was counted a single time. The V and J genes are TRBV19 and TRBJ1-2, with D maybe TRBD1 (6 bases). Germline V gene lookup returns CDR1 LNHDA and CDR2 SQIVND (reference sequence). The CDR3 has 13 amino acids. The V gene lost 5 bases and the J gene lost 7 bases, with 14 bases spanning the gap. CDR3 nucleotide sequence: TGTGCCAGTAGTTTCAAGACAGGAGGTGGCTACACCTTC. The encoded protein is CASSFKTGGGYTF.

V is TRBV7-9 and J is TRBJ2-3; 14 nucleotides align to TRBD2. The CDR3 totals 16 residues. Germline assignment: CDR1 SEHNR and CDR2 FQNEAQ (reference sequence). V dropped 4 bases and J dropped 5; count of bases not matched to a gene: 5. CDR3 coding DNA: TGTGCCAGCAGCTCCAGACTAGCGGGAGGGTTAGATACGCAGTATTTT. Translated: CASSSRLAGGLDTQYF.

This chain links TRBV9 with TRBJ2-7; D possibly corresponds to TRBD1 (5 bases). Germline CDR1 SGDLS, CDR2 YYNGEE. This CDR3 is built from 15 residues. Trimming stripped 0 bases from V and 4 bases from J, with 14 bases between. Written as DNA, the CDR3 is TGTGCCAGCAGCGTAGGACCCAGGGCCTTGTACGAGCAGTACTTC. It translates to CASSVGPRALYEQYF.

The chain links TRBV21-1 to TRBJ2-6; the D call in the table, TRBD1, was not verified against the DNA. TRBV21-1 counts as a pseudogene. This CDR3 comprises 14 residues. The CDR3 region is CAGKGGSGANVLTF. The CDR3 bases are TGTGCCGGAAAAGGGGGATCTGGGGCCAACGTCCTGACTTTC.

J is TRBJ1-1 and V is TRBV2, with TRBD1 as a possible D gene (5 bases). Trimming removed 6 bases from V and 5 bases from J, with 13 bases in between. CDR1 is SNHLY and CDR2 is FYNNEI in the germline V gene. The CDR3 loop spans 13 amino acids. In nucleotides, the CDR3 is TGTGCCAGCAGATCGGAGGGGAGGACTGAAGCTTTCTTT. This translates into CASRSEGRTEAFF.

The rearrangement links TRBV2 to TRBJ1-2; D gene ambiguous. V lost 7 bases, J lost 1 base, and 13 bases lay in between. The CDR3 sequence is 14 residues long. Germline V lookup: CDR1 SNHLY, CDR2 FYNNEI. The CDR3 DNA is TGTGCCAGCAACCCGACATACTTTAACTATGGCTACACCTTC. Encoded protein: CASNPTYFNYGYTF.

The chain combines TRBV15 with TRBJ1-5; D unclear. Trimming stripped 1 base from V and 10 bases from J, with 11 bases between. Germline CDR1 reads LNHNV; CDR2 reads YYDKDF (reference sequence). The CDR3 is made up of 13 amino acids. The CDR3 loop is CATSRAPREPQHF. As DNA, the CDR3 is TGTGCCACCAGCAGAGCCCCGAGAGAACCCCAGCATTTT.

The chain links TRBV5-1 to TRBJ2-1; 9 nucleotides agree with TRBD2. Germline CDR1 SGHRS, CDR2 YFSETQ. The CDR3 runs to 19 residues. The V segment lost 0 bases and the J segment 2 bases; nucleotides outside the gene matches: 12. CDR3 sequence: CASSLDGGGAVRTYNEQFF. CDR3 in DNA: TGCGCCAGCAGCTTGGACGGCGGGGGGGCCGTTCGGACCTACAATGAGCAGTTCTTC.

This clone was counted between two and nine times. V and J are TRBV12-5 and TRBJ1-3, with a possible D match to TRBD1 (5 bases). V was clipped by 6 bases and J by 1 base, with 7 bases between them. Germline V lookup: CDR1 LGHNT, CDR2 FRNRAP. There are 13 residues in the CDR3. The CDR3 is CASGTESGNTIYF. The CDR3 DNA follows: TGTGCTAGTGGGACAGAGTCTGGAAACACCATATATTTT.

This clone showed up just a few times. This chain connects TRBV9 to TRBJ2-3, with unresolved D. V lost 3 bases to trimming and J lost 5 bases, with 7 bases between them. Germline V CDR1 and CDR2: SGDLS, YYNGEE. The CDR3 loop spans 12 amino acids. The CDR3 DNA sequence: TGTGCCAGCAGCGGACTTCTAGATACGCAGTATTTT. Translation gives CASSGLLDTQYF.